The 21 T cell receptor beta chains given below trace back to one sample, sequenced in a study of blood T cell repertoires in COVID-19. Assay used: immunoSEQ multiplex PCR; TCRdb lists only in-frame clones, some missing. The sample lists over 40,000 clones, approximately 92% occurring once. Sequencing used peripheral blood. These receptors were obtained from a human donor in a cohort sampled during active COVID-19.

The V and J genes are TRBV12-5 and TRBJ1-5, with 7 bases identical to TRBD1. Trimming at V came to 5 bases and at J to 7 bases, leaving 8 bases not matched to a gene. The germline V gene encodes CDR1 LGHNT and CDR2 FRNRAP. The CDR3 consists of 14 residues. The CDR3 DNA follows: TGTGCTAGTGGTCAACAGGGGTTTGACCAGCCCCAGCATTTT. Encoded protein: CASGQQGFDQPQHF.

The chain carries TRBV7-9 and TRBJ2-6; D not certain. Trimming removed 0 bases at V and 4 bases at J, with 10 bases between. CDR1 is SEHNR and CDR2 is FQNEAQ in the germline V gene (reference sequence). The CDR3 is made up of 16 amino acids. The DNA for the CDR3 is TGTGCCAGCAGCTTAGCCCGGGTGATAGGGGCCAACGTCCTGACTTTC. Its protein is CASSLARVIGANVLTF.

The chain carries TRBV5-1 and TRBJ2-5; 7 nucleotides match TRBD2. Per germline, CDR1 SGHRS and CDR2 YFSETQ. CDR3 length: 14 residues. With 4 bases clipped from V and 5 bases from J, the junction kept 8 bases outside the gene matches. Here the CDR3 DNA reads TGCGCCAGCAGCCCGACGCGGGGGATGGAGACCCAGTACTTC. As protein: CASSPTRGMETQYF.

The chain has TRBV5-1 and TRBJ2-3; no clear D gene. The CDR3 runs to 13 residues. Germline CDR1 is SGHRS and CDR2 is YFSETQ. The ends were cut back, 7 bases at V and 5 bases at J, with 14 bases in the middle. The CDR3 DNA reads TGCGCCAGCCAGCCTTTTCCGGGAGATACGCAGTATTTT. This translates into CASQPFPGDTQYF.

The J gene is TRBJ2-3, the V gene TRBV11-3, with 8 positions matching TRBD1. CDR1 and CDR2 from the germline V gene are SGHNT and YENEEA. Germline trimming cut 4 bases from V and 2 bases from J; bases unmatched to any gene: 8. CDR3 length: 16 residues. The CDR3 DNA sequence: TGTGCCAGCAGCTCAGGACAGGGACTTGTCACAGATACGCAGTATTTT. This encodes CASSSGQGLVTDTQYF.

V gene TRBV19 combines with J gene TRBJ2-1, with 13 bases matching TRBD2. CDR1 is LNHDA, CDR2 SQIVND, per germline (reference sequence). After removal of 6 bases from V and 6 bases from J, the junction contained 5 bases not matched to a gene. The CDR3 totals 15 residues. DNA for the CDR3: TGTGCCAGTAGCGGGGGACTAGCGGGAAGCAATGAGCAGTTCTTC. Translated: CASSGGLAGSNEQFF. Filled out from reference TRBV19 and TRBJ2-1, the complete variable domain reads DGGITQSPKYLFRKEGQNVTLSCEQNLNHDAMYWYRQDPGQGLRLIYYSQIVNDFQKGDIAEGYSVSREKKESFPLTVTSAQKNPTAFYLCASSGGLAGSNEQFFGPGTRLTVL.

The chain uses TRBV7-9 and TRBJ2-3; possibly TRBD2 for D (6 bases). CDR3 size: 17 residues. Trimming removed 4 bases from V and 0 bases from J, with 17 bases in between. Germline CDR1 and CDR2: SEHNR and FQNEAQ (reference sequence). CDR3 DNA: TGTGCCAGCAGCTCGACTAGGGCGGGAATTAGCACAGATACGCAGTATTTT. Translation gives CASSSTRAGISTDTQYF.

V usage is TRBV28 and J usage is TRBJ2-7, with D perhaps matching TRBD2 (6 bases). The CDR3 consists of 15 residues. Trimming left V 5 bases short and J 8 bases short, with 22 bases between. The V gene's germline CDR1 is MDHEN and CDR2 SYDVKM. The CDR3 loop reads CASSPPRGIGVQQYF. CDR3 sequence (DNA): TGTGCCAGCAGTCCACCCCGGGGGATAGGGGTACAGCAGTACTTC. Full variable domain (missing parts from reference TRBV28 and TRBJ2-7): DVKVTQSSRYLVKRTGEKVFLECVQDMDHENMFWYRQDPGLGLRLIYFSYDVKMKEKGDIPEGYSVSREKKERFSLILESASTNQTSMYLCASSPPRGIGVQQYFGPGTRLTVT.

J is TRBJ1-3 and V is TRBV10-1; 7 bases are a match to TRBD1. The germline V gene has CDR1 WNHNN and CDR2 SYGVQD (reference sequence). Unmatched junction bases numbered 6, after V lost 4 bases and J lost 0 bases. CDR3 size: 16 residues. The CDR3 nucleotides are TGCGCCAGCAGTGCTGGAGGGGGCCTCTCTGGAAACACCATATATTTT. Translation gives CASSAGGGLSGNTIYF.

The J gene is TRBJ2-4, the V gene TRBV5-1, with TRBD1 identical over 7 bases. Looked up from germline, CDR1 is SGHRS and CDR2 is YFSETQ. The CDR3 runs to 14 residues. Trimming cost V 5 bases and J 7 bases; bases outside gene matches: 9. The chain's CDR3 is CASRLEGAKNIQYF. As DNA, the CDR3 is TGCGCCAGCAGACTCGAGGGGGCTAAGAACATTCAGTACTTC.

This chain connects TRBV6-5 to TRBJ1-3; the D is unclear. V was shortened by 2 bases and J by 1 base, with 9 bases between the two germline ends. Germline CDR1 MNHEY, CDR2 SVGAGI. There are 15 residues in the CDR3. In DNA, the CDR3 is TGTGCCAGCAGTTACACCAGGCGATCTGGAAACACCATATATTTT. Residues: CASSYTRRSGNTIYF.

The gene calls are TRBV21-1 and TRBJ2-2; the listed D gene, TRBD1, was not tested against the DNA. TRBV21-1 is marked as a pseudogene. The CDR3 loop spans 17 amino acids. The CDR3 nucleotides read TGTGCCAGCAGCACCCACAGGAAGGCGGCGAACACCGGGGAGCTGTTTTTT. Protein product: CASSTHRKAANTGELFF.

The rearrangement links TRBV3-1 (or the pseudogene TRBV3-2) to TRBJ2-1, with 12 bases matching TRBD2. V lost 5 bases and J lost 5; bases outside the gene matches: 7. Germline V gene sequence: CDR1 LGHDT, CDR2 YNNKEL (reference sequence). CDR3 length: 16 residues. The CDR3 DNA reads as TGTGCCAGCAGCGCTAGGACTAGCGGGGCGAACAATGAGCAGTTCTTC. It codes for CASSARTSGANNEQFF.

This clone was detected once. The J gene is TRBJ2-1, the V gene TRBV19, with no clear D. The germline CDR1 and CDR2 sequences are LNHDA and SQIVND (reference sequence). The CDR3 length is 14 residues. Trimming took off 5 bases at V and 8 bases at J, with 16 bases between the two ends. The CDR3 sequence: CASSLFGALDEQFF. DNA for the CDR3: TGTGCCAGTAGTCTCTTCGGAGCTTTGGATGAGCAGTTCTTC.

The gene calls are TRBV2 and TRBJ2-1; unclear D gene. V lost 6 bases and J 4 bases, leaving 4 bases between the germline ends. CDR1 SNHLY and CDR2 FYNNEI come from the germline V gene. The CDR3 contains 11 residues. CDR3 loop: CASRQYNEQFF. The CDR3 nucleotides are TGTGCCAGCAGGCAGTACAATGAGCAGTTCTTC.

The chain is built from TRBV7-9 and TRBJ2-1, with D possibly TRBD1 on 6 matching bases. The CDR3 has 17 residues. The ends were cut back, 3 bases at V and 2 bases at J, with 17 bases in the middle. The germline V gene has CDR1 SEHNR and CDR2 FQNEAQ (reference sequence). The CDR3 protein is CASSFAKGHLTYNEQFF. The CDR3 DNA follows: TGTGCCAGCAGCTTCGCTAAGGGACACTTAACCTACAATGAGCAGTTCTTC.

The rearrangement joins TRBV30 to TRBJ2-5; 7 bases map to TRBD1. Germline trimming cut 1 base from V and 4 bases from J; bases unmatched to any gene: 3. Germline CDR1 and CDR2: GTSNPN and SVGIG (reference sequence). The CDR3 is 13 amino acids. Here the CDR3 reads CAWSAHRGETQYF. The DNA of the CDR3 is TGTGCCTGGAGTGCTCACAGGGGAGAGACCCAGTACTTC. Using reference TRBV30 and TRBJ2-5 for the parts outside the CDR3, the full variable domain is SQTIHQWPATLVQPVGSPLSLECTVEGTSNPNLYWYRQAAGRGLQLLFYSVGIGQISSEVPQNLSASRPQDRQFILSSKKLLLSDSGFYLCAWSAHRGETQYFGPGTRLLVL.

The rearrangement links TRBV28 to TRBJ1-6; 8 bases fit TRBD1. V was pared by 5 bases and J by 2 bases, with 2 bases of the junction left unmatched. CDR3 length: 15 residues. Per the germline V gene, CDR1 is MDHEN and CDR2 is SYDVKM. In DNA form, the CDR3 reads TGTGCCAGCAGTCCGACAGGGGCCTATAATTCACCCCTCCACTTT. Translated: CASSPTGAYNSPLHF.

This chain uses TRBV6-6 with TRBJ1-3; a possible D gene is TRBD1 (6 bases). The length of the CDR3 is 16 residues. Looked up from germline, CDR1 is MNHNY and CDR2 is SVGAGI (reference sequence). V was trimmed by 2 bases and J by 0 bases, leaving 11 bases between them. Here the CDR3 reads CASSYVFRGSGNTIYF. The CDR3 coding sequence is TGTGCCAGCAGTTACGTCTTCAGGGGCTCTGGAAACACCATATATTTT.

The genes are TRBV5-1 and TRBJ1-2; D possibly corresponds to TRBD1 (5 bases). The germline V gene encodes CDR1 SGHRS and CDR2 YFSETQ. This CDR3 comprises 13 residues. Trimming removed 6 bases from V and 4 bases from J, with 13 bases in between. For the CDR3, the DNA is TGCGCCAGCAATAAGGATCAGGGCTATGGCTACACCTTC. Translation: CASNKDQGYGYTF.

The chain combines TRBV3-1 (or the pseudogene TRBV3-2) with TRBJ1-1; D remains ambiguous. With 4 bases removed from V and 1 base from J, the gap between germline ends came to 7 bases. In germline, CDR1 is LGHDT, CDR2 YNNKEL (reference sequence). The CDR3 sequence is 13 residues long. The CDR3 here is CASSPRRNTEAFF. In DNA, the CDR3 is TGTGCCAGCAGCCCACGGAGGAACACTGAAGCTTTCTTT.